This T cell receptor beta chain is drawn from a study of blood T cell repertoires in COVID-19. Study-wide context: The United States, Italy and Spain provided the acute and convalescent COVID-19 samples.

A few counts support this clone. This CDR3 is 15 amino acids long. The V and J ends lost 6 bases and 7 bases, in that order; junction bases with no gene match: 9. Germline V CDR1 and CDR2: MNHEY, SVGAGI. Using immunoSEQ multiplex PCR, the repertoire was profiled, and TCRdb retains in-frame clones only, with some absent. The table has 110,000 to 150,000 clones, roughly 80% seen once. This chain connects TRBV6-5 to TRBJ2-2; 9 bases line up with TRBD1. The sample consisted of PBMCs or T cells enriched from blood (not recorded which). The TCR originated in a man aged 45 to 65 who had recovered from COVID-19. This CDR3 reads CASSLQGALLGELFF. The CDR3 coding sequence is TGTGCCAGCAGCCTACAGGGGGCGCTGCTCGGGGAGCTGTTTTTT.